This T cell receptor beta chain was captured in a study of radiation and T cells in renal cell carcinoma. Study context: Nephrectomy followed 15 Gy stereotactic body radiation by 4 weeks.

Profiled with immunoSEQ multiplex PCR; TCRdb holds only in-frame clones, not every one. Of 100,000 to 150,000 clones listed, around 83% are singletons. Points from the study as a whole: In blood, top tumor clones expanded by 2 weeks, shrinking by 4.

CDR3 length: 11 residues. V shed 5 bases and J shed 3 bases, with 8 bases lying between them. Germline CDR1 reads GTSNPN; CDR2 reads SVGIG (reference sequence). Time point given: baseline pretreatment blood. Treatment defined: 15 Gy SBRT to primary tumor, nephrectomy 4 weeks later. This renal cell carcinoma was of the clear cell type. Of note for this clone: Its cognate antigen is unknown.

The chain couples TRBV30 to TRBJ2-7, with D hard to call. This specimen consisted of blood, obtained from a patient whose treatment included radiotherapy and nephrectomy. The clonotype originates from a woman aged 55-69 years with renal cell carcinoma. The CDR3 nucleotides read TGTGCCTGGGAAGCACTCTACGAGCAGTACTTC. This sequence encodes CAWEALYEQYF.